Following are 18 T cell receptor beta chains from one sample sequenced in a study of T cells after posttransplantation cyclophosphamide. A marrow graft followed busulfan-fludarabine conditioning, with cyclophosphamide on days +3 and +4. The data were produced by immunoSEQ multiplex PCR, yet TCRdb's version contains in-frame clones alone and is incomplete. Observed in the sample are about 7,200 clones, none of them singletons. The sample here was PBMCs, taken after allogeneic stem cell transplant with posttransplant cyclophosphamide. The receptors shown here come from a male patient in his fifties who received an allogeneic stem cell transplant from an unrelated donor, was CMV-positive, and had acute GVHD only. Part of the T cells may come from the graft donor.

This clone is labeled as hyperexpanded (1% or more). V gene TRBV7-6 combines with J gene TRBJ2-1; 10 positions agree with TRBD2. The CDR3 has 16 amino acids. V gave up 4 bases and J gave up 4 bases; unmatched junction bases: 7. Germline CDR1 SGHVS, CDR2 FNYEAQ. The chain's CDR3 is CASSSSSGSFYNEQFF. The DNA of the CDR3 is TGTGCCAGCAGCTCCTCTAGCGGGAGTTTTTACAATGAGCAGTTCTTC.

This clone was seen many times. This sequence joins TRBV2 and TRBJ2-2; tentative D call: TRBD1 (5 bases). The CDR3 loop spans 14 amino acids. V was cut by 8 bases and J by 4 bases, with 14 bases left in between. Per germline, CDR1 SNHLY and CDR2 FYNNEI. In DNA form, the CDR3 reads TGTGCCAGCGGGCAGGGTCCTATCACCGGGGAGCTGTTTTTT. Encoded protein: CASGQGPITGELFF.

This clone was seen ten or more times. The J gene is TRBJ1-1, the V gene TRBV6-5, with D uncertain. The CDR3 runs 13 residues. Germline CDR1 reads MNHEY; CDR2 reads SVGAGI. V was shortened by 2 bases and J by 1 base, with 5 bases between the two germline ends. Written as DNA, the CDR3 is TGTGCCAGCAGTTACGTCCAGAACACTGAAGCTTTCTTT. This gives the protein CASSYVQNTEAFF.

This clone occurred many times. The chain's CDR3 is CASSGDRLEDTQYF. The CDR3 nucleotides read TGTGCCAGCAGCGGGGACAGACTAGAGGATACGCAGTATTTT. The genes are TRBV9 and TRBJ2-3; weak D call: TRBD1 (7 bases). CDR1 SGDLS and CDR2 YYNGEE come from the germline V gene. V lost 3 bases and J 6 bases, leaving 14 bases between the germline ends. This CDR3 region has 14 residues.

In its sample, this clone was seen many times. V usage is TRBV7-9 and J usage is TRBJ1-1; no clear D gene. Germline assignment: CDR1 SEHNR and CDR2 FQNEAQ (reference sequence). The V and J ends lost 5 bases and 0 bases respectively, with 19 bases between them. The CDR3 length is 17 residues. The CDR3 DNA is TGTGCCAGCAGCCCAAACCGGGATTACTTCATGAACACTGAAGCTTTCTTT. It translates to CASSPNRDYFMNTEAFF. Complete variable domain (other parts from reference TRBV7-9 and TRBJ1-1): DTGVSQNPRHKITKRGQNVTFRCDPISEHNRLYWYRQTLGQGPEFLTYFQNEAQLEKSRLLSDRFSAERPKGSFSTLEIQRTEQGDSAMYLCASSPNRDYFMNTEAFFGQGTRLTVV.

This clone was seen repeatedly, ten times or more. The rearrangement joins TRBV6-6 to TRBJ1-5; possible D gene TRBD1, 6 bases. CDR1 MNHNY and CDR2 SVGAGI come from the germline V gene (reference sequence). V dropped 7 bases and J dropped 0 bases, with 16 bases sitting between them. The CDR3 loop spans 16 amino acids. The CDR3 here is CASTVTGSYSNQPQHF. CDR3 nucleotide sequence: TGTGCCAGCACCGTGACAGGCTCTTATAGCAATCAGCCCCAGCATTTT.

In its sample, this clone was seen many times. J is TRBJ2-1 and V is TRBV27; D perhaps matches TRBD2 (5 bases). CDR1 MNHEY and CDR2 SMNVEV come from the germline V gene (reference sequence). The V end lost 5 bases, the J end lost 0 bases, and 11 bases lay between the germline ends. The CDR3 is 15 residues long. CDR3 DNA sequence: TGTGCCAGCAGTGAGGGCAGGAGCTCCTACAATGAGCAGTTCTTC. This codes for CASSEGRSSYNEQFF.

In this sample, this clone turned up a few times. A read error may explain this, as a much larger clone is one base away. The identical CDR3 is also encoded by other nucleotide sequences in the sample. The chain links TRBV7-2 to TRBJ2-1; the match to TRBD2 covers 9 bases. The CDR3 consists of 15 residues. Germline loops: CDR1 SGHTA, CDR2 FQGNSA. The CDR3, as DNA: TGCGCCAGCAGCTCGTTAGCGGGAGCCTACAATGAGCAGTTCTTC. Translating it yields CASSSLAGAYNEQFF.

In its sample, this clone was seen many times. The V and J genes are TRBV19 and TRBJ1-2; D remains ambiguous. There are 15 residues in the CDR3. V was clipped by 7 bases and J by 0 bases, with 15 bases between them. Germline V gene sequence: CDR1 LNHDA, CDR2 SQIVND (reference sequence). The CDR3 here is CASKARELTNYGYTF. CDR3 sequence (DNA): TGTGCCAGTAAAGCCCGCGAATTGACTAACTATGGCTACACCTTC. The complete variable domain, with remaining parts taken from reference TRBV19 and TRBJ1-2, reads DGGITQSPKYLFRKEGQNVTLSCEQNLNHDAMYWYRQDPGQGLRLIYYSQIVNDFQKGDIAEGYSVSREKKESFPLTVTSAQKNPTAFYLCASKARELTNYGYTFGSGTRLTVV.

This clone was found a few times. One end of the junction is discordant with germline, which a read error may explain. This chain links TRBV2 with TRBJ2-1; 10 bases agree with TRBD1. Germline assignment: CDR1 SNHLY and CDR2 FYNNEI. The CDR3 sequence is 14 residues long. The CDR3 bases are TGTGCCAGCAGTGGGGGACAGGGGAATGATGAGCAGCTCTTC. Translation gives CASSGGQGNDEQLF.

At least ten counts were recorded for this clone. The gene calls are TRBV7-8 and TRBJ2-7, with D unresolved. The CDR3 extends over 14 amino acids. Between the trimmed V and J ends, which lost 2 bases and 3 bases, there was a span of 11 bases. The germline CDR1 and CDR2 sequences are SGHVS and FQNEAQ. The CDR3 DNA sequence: TGTGCCAGCAGCTTAAGTGCGGATCACTACGAGCAGTACTTC. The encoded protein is CASSLSADHYEQYF. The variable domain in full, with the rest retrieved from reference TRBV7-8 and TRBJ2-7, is GAGVSQSPRYKVAKRGQDVALRCDPISGHVSLFWYQQALGQGPEFLTYFQNEAQLDKSGLPSDRFFAERPEGSVSTLKIQRTQQEDSAVYLCASSLSADHYEQYFGPGTRLTVT.

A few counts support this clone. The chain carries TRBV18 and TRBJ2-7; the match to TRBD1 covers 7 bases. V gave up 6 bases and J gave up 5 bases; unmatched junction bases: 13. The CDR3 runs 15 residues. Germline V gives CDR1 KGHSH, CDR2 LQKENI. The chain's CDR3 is CASSQEQGSSNEQYF. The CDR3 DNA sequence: TGTGCCAGCTCGCAAGAACAGGGGTCTTCCAACGAGCAGTACTTC.

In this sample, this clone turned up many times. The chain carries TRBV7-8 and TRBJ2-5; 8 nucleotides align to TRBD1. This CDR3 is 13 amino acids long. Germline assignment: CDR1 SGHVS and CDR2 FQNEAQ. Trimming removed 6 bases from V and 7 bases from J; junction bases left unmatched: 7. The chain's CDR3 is CASRSDRGGTQYF. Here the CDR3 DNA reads TGTGCCAGCAGGAGCGACAGGGGAGGGACCCAGTACTTC.

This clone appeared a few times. CDR3 in amino acids: CASSLGPEYSNQPQHF. In DNA form, the CDR3 reads TGTGCCAGCAGCTTAGGTCCGGAGTATAGCAATCAGCCCCAGCATTTT. The chain employs TRBV7-2 and TRBJ1-5, with no clear D. From germline, CDR1 is SGHTA and CDR2 FQGNSA. The V and J ends lost 1 base and 0 bases respectively, with 10 bases between them. CDR3 length: 16 amino acids.

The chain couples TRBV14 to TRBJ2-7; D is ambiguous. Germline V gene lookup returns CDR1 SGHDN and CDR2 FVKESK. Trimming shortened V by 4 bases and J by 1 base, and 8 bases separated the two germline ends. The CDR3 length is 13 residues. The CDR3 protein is CASSPSVSYEQYF. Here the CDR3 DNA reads TGTGCCAGCAGCCCGTCAGTGTCCTACGAGCAGTACTTC.

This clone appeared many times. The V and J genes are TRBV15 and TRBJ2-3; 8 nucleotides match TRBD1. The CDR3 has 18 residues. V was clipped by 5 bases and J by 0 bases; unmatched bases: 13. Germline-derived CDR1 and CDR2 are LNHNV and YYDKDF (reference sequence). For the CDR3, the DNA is TGTGCCACCAGCTCCACGGGCAGGGGGCAACTAAGCACAGATACGCAGTATTTT. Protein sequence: CATSSTGRGQLSTDTQYF.

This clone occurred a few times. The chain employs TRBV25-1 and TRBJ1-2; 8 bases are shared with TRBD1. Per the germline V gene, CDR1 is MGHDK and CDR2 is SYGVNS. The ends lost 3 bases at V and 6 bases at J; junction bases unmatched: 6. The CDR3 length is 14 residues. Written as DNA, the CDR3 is TGTGCCAGCAGTGATAGGTACAGGGGGGATGGCTACACCTTC. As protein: CASSDRYRGDGYTF.

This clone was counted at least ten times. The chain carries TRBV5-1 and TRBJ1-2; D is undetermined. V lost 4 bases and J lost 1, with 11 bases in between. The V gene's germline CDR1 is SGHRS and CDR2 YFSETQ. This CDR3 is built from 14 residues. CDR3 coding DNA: TGCGCCAGCAGCGCGGGATCCTATAACTATGGCTACACCTTC. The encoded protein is CASSAGSYNYGYTF.